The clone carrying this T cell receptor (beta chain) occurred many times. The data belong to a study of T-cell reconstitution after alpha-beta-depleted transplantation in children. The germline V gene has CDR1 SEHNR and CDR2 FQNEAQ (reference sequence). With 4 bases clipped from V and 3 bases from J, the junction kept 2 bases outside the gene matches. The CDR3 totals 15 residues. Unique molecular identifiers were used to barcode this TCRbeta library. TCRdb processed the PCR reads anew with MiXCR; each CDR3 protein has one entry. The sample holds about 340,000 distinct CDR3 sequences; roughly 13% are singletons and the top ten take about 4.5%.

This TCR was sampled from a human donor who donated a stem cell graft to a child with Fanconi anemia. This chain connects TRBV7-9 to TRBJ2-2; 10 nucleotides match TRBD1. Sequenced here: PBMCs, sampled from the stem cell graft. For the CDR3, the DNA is TGTGCCAGCAGCTGGGGGACAGGGGACACCGGGGAGCTGTTTTTT. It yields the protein CASSWGTGDTGELFF.